This entry concerns a single T cell receptor beta chain. The CDR3 contains 13 residues. Germline assignment: CDR1 SGHRS and CDR2 YFSETQ. Losses at the gene ends were 4 bases for V and 9 bases for J; bases not matched to a gene: 7. This specimen belongs to a study of T cell responses to AZD1222 COVID-19 vaccine. The protocol was immunoSEQ multiplex PCR, while the TCRdb copy is restricted to in-frame clones and leaves out a portion. This sample has around 260,000 clones, with over 90% found just once. The starting material was peripheral blood, obtained on day 0 of AZD1222 vaccination. This sequence joins TRBV5-1 and TRBJ2-1; 7 bases are a match to TRBD1. The receptor was derived from an adult in good health. CDR3 residues: CASSPLQGTEQFF. Written as DNA, the CDR3 is TGCGCCAGCAGCCCATTACAGGGGACTGAGCAGTTCTTC.